The T cell receptor (beta chain) under discussion was sequenced for a study of blood T cells in healthy people across ages (dated by TCRdb to between 2014 and 2016). Context from the whole study: In model experiments, template switching captured roughly one uniquely barcoded TCR beta cDNA molecule for every two T cells. Two additional independent replicas of 1 million unique cDNA reads from the same blood draw were analyzed for two donors (one aged 18 to 30 and one aged 80 or older). Four age groups were formed from the donors: young (average approximately 16 years), middle-aged (approximately 42), aged (approximately 60) and long-lived (approximately 80). To track age-related changes in TCR beta repertoire diversity, the study relied on deep sequencing normalized with unique cDNA molecular identifiers.

The library was built by means of 5' RACE. TCRdb records Illumina HiSeq 2500 as the sequencer. A second about 7 to 11 cycle PCR used a sample-barcoded 5' primer and a J-beta primer mix. Each TCR beta cDNA molecule received a unique molecular identifier from a template-switch 5' adaptor carrying 12 random nucleotides. Each sample yielded at least 2.5 million CDR3-containing paired-end reads. First-strand cDNA was synthesized from all RNA with the Mint cDNA synthesis kit, primed by a TRBC-specific oligonucleotide. Following uracil-DNA glycosylase treatment, all cDNA underwent a first 18-cycle PCR with the universal primers M1SS and BC2_uni_R. On the study's bioinformatics: For normalization, 1 million high-quality reads were randomly selected from each sample, with every read carrying a distinct molecular identifier. Reads sharing molecular identifiers were discarded rather than binned into consensus sequences. MiTCR, run with a Q25 quality threshold and the strictest error-elimination algorithm, handled CDR3 identification, clonotype clustering and error correction. A nonparametric unseen species model with Euler transformation was used to estimate lower-bound total TCR beta diversity. The public reads were reanalyzed by TCRdb: fastp trimming at Q25, MiXCR alignment, in-frame beta chains only. Rows matching on CDR3 protein sequence are summarized as one entry with the most common DNA and genes. The V and J calls were not made by the authors but by TCRdb's processing. For this sample the table gives under 700,000 distinct CDR3 sequences, of which under 30% were detected only once. Roughly 9.4% of the sample is taken by the ten largest.

This clonotype has just a few counts. Its cognate antigen has yet to be identified. The sample holds no much larger clone one base away, and base qualities are not on file. Trimmed from V: 3 bases; trimmed from J: 8 bases; junction bases lacking a gene match: 14. Via the germline V gene, CDR1 is LGHNA and CDR2 YSLEER. The CDR3 holds 16 amino acids from the cysteine to the phenylalanine. The DNA shown is the 48-base CDR3, in frame from base 1. Donors were 40 or so systemically healthy Caucasian individuals from Russia aged about 6 to 100 years. Around 10 milliliters of peripheral blood were collected from each donor into EDTA-treated Vacutainer tubes. Ficoll-Paque density-gradient centrifugation was used to isolate PBMCs, with at least 6.5 million obtained per sample. Trizol reagent was used to extract total RNA from the PBMCs, yielding at least 5.5 micrograms per sample. For every donor, an aliquot of PBMCs went through flow cytometry to measure the percentages of naive CD45RAhigh/CD27high T cells.

Overall results and qualifications from the work: Because profiling used bulk unsorted PBMCs, naive and antigen-experienced compartments could not be compared conclusively. A strong correlation was found between observed TCR beta diversity and the percentage of naive T cells measured by flow cytometry. The long-lived group showed more naive CD4+ T cells, fewer expanded clones and increased TCR diversity than the aged group, suggesting age selection. As age increased, observed TCR beta diversity per million T cells dropped in a roughly linear way, and a significant reduction was already evident by age around 41. Estimates of total diversity based on one million sequenced T cells were considered lower bounds and underestimates. The CMV infection status of donors was not known, potentially confounding age-related changes in expanded clonotypes.

The same sample was also used in a study of T cells of mothers and their children. As described in the second report: Nine systemically healthy Caucasian individuals served as donors, namely three mothers together with their six children. cDNA synthesis used all of the extracted RNA, with 1.5 ug of RNA in each 15 ul reaction. Sample barcodes and 2-4 random nucleotides were added via the M1S primer in the second PCR. Over 9 million TCR beta CDR3 reads came from each mother, compared with roughly 2.8 million reads from each child. TCR recombination output is similarly shaped by thymic selection in related and unrelated pairs, with a minor effect exerted by inherited differences. Normalized repertoire overlap was always found to be slightly, but never significantly, higher in related mother-child pairs than in unrelated mother-child pairs. No persistent microchimeric T cell clones were detected, at a sensitivity of about 100 clones per million clonotypes. In the study, deep NGS was used to compare the TCR beta repertoires of mothers and children, and features distinguishing related mother-child pairs from unrelated individuals were sought. The mean age was roughly 40 +/- 4 years for the mothers and roughly 10 +/- 4 years for the children. After adapter ligation was performed with NEBNext reagents, the libraries were sequenced on an Illumina HiSeq 2000 with 100+100 nt paired-end reads. To prevent cross-contamination, the mother and child libraries were prepared a month apart and were sequenced in separate runs. For each donor, somewhere between roughly 500,000 and 2,300,000 distinct TCR beta clonotypes were identified. Naive TCR beta clonotypes were estimated from low-frequency clonotypes matched to each donor's FACS-determined naive share, without sorting.

Recombination joined TRBV4-3 with TRBJ1-2; 8 middle bases align to TRBD1. This sequence originates from a boy younger than 18 in good health. The source material was blood. The CDR3 region has the sequence CASSQDHGQGRGGYTF. The DNA is TGCGCCAGCAGCCAGGACCATGGACAGGGCCGTGGGGGCTACACCTTC.